This TCR beta chain was retrieved from a study of T cells in Graves' hyperthyroidism and ophthalmopathy. Study-level points and caveats: Blood also carried most thyroid clonotypes expanded above 0.001. Ophthalmopathy cases were set apart from stable hyperthyroidism by a 13 V-J model.

CDR1 LGHNA and CDR2 YNFKEQ come from the germline V gene. The CDR3 contains 14 residues. Trimming took 1 base from V and 7 from J, leaving 10 bases between them. The investigators amplified TCR beta CDR3 regions from RNA transcripts. HTBI primers were the set used in a first-round RT-PCR of the TCR CDR3. In TCRdb, the multiplex PCR reads were re-called with MiXCR into one record per CDR3 protein. The data hold 530,000 or so distinct CDR3 sequences, with approximately 25% observed a single time. Exclusions: uncontrolled infection, other autoimmune disease, pregnancy, lactation. Diagnosis relied on clinical symptoms, serum thyroxine and TRAb, thyroid ultrasound and orbital computed tomography. About this clonotype itself: Its target is not known.

The specimen was blood. The rearrangement uses TRBV4-2 and TRBJ2-2; D is unclear. This receptor was taken from a woman in her twenties or thirties with Graves' ophthalmopathy. The CDR3 nucleotides are TGTGCCAGCAGCCAAGTAGCAGGCCACGGGGAGCTGTTTTTT. It is translated as CASSQVAGHGELFF.